This T cell receptor (beta chain) stems from a study of cytomegalovirus exposure and HLA in healthy donors (dated by TCRdb to 2016 to 2017). General notes on the study: An earlier analysis of 587 of the donors reported about 250 Gb of sequence data and 100 million to 130 million unique TCR beta sequences from roughly 180 million T cells. An early release covering roughly 600 HLA-typed donors comprised about 300 gigabases of sequencing data and 85 million to 100 million unique TCR sequences. Of the roughly 420 genotyped donors, approximately 80% were placed in the genetic ancestry cluster associated with self-reported Caucasian donors. The study aimed to test whether cataloging public T cell receptors could reveal signatures of past pathogen exposure. The T cell repertoires of some 700 subjects were profiled by immunosequencing and related to cytomegalovirus serostatus. In addition to the first cohort of 666 subjects, a separate validation cohort of 100 to 150 different subjects was used. High-throughput TCR immunosequencing, statistical association of individual TCRs with disease status, and machine learning were combined to predict cytomegalovirus infection status. A later analysis re-examined previously published TCR beta repertoires from 610 or so donors and added high-resolution HLA genotyping to investigate patterns of TCR occurrence. The later analysis used no new phenotypic data to find candidate immune exposures, relying instead on TCR beta sequences and their occurrence across donors. To decide whether each TCR beta V gene segment behaved as functional or pseudogenic, an earlier analysis of approximately 620 of the donors relied on high-throughput TCR beta sequencing. Donor age, sex, ethnicity and CMV serostatus were collected together with the repertoire data. In a later genetic analysis, genome-wide SNP genotypes for about three fifths of the roughly 670 donors were used, and that subset was treated as a discovery cohort. Every repertoire in the discovery cohort had been generated on one and the same sequencing platform. HLA typing included class I and class II loci at four-digit resolution. The number of typed donors differed by locus: about 620-630 for A, B, C, DRB1 and DQB1; 522 for DQA1; about 600 for DPA1; and 400 to 480 for DPB1. About five DR-DQ haplotypes were handled as single units for association and clustering, since linkage in the cohort was strong. On average, roughly 200,000 unique TCR beta nucleotide sequences were sequenced per donor among 398 genotyped donors of the cohort, with roughly 18% of those sequences being non-productive.

What the work shows at the level of the full study, not this receptor alone: In both the original and validation cohorts, the classifier was reported to diagnose cytomegalovirus status with high specificity and sensitivity. In a later analysis, HLA-associated TCR beta chains showed more clonal expansion and lower generation probabilities than non-associated chains that were equally common. V-gene and J-gene trimming of TCR beta chains was associated with a missense DCLRE1C variant in a later genetic analysis, and the association was replicated in an independent cohort. Linkage disequilibrium might explain the correlated functional status among segregating V segments, but an unknown experimental factor could not be ruled out. At a false discovery rate of 0.05, a later analysis linked around 15,000 TCR beta sequences to specific HLA alleles. Across donors, most TCR sequences were observed very rarely, whereas some public TCRs were present in many individuals. The study listed 150 to 200 TCR beta chains as associated with cytomegalovirus. The earlier analysis of about 600 of the donors excluded approximately 17 rarely observed V segments, including chromosome 9 orphons, because counts were too low. A further reported finding was that TCR beta sequences accurately predicted the HLA-A and HLA-B alleles for most subjects in the first cohort. A later genetic analysis reported fewer N-insertions in productive TCRs among donors in an Asian-associated ancestry cluster than the roughly 700-donor mean. Most CMV-associated TCR beta chains appeared to be HLA-restricted in a later analysis, and the HLA associations seemed to be driven largely by CMV exposure. In vitro tests confirmed that three of the cytomegalovirus-associated TCR beta chains recognize cytomegalovirus antigens. Because some donors lacked HLA typing at each locus, the association tests relied only on the typed subset. Presence/absence analyses assumed roughly uniform sequencing depth across donors, an assumption that may not hold. The 87-base-pair reads could not distinguish some IMGT-functional V segments, including TRBV6-2 and TRBV6-3, so those segments were excluded. A later analysis reported that several top co-occurrence clusters appeared linked to parvovirus B19, influenza, CMV and Epstein-Barr virus. The authors suggested that the approach could potentially be generalized to other disease states and immunological phenotypes. A cluster of highly shared sequence variants was judged likely to represent a technical artifact of the sequencing pipeline. In an earlier analysis of about 550 of the donors, most TCR beta V segments were observed in productive rearrangements about 87% or about 30% of the time, broadly matching IMGT annotations. CMV serostatus was the only immune exposure information available for the cohort. In this cohort, only TCR beta chains were sequenced, and detectable features were limited by the absence of alpha or paired-chain data. Strong co-occurrence of HLA alleles, especially DR and DQ, made assigning TCR associations to individual alleles difficult. In a later analysis, the rate of TCR association differed among HLA loci, with DRB1 alleles having the most associated TCRs and HLA-C alleles having the fewest.

CDR1 and CDR2 are read off the germline V gene as SQVTM and ANQGSEA. Trimming at the junction amounts to 7 bases on V and 9 bases on J, and the germline ends lie 16 bases apart. The CDR3 sequence holds 13 residues, the cysteine and phenylalanine included. Solely the CDR3 DNA is kept, with 39 bases framed from the first base. Of note for this clone: The clone's antigen remains unknown. Base-call qualities are not available, and no considerably larger clone is one nucleotide away.

The cohort was made up of approximately 700 healthy bone marrow donors. At the time of sampling, all cohort members were nominally healthy, though unrecorded immune exposures were likely present. The donor tested CMV seronegative, placing the donor among the 352 seronegative members of the cohort. Each donor provided a peripheral blood sample, and peripheral blood mononuclear cells were used for TCR beta sequencing. Genomic DNA extraction from the blood cell samples was performed with the Qiagen DNeasy Blood Extraction Kit. The library was produced with the immunoSEQ multiplex PCR assay. For the multiplex PCR, a mixture combining 60 forward primers for TCR Vbeta segments and 13 reverse primers for TCR Jbeta segments was used. The CDR3 region of rearranged TCR beta genes was amplified from genomic DNA with a multiplex PCR assay. The Illumina HiSeq System was used to sequence the amplified TCR beta libraries as 87-base-pair reads. As for the authors' bioinformatics: In a later analysis, roughly 80 million unique TCR beta chains were counted across the roughly 610 repertoires, and approximately 11 million of these chains were shared by at least two donors. A nearest-neighbor algorithm error-corrected the raw reads and collapsed the reads into unique sequences, merging closely related sequences to remove PCR and sequencing errors. CDR3 sequences were aligned to IMGT reference sequences to assign V, D and J gene segments. For a sequence to be retained, a match of at least six nucleotides was required to both a V gene segment and a J gene segment. A rearrangement was called productive if the CDR3 had no stop codons and remained in frame with V and J, and every other rearrangement was called non-productive. Following IMGT convention, CDR3 was defined as the stretch from the second conserved V-encoded cysteine up to the conserved J-encoded phenylalanine. Sequences without an unambiguous match to a single V gene segment were excluded from the earlier analysis of almost 600 of the donors. In an earlier analysis of roughly 600 of the donors, a V segment was called functional when productive rearrangements were above 56.7%, and segregating when the standard deviation between donors exceeded 5%. A statistical classification framework was developed to diagnose cytomegalovirus status using the catalog of TCR beta chain sequences. A later analysis assigned V and J genes by comparing TCR nucleotide sequences with IMGT/GENE-DB human TR gene sequences. A later analysis assigned CDR3 sequences and most-parsimonious VDJ recombination scenarios with the TCRdist pipeline. In a later analysis, each TCR beta chain was defined by its CDR3 amino acid sequence together with its V-gene family, and reads lacking a unique V-gene family were excluded. To address suspected cross-contamination and a sequencing artifact, a later analysis removed roughly 580 highly shared, low-generation-probability nucleotide sequences. For each public chain, a later analysis derived a clonal expansion index from normalized ranks of inferred template counts within each repertoire. In a later analysis, generation probabilities were computed using a VDJ recombination model fitted to out-of-frame rearrangements, and the results were checked against IGoR. In a later analysis, TCR-TCR, TCR-HLA and TCR-CMV co-occurrence was scored with hypergeometric tests, and a repertoire-size bias correction was applied to TCR pairs. False discovery rates were estimated in a later analysis by permuting HLA or CMV assignments 20 times. A later analysis grouped co-occurring TCRs with DBSCAN, adding TCRdist sequence similarity when clustering within HLA-allele-positive subsets. Repertoires with fewer than 30,000 or more than 120,000 public chains, plus five repertoires with anomalous nucleotide sharing, were excluded from co-occurrence clustering. The source is immuneACCESS, and TCRdb retained only in-frame sequences with V and J called. Part of the clones is not carried over; for the studies checked, unresolved V genes explain less than half of this, and the remainder is unexplained. V and J calls and clone size are those listed in that table; D and trimming were worked out from the DNA. The table for this sample lists roughly 200,000 clones; about nine tenths of them were counted only once. Jointly, the top ten make up around 0.98% of the sample.

The chain is made from TRBV29-1 and TRBJ1-6; the best D guess is TRBD1, with 6 bases matching. This clonotype originated in a boy aged 2 to 9 in good health and CMV-seronegative. Specimen: PBMCs. This receptor carries the CDR3 CSAAGGGGSPLHF. At the DNA level, the sequence is TGCAGCGCCGCAGGTGGGGGCGGTTCACCCCTCCACTTT.